A single T cell receptor beta chain is shown here with its context. What it binds is unknown. 5'RACE with constant-segment primers built TCRalpha and TCRbeta cDNA libraries with UMIs. A single record per CDR3 protein comes from TCRdb applying MiXCR to the 5' RACE reads. The sample records hundreds of thousands of distinct CDR3 sequences, just under 20% being singletons. This sample is drawn from a study of T-cell memory formation after mild COVID-19. The overall study: Largely donor-specific sequence clusters came from two donors.

General study points: Memory sampled before infection contained some responding clones, suggesting cross-reactive memory joined. SARS-CoV-2 specificity was not confirmed for second-wave clones peaking on day 37.

Germline V gene data show CDR1 as SGHDN and CDR2 as FVKESK. Deletions cut 5 bases from V and 2 bases from J, with 15 bases between. This CDR3 is built from 15 residues. This chain joins TRBV14 and TRBJ2-5; a weak D match, TRBD2 (6 bases). The sequence derives from a man between 18 and 29 years old who had mild COVID-19 (a few samples of this study predate the infection). Cell type and time point are not known. Sequenced material: PBMCs or a T cell subset sorted from them (not recorded which). This CDR3 reads CASSSRAAGQETQYF. DNA of the CDR3: TGTGCCAGCAGCTCCCGGGCGGCGGGGCAAGAGACCCAGTACTTC.